The source of this TCR beta chain is a study of blood T cells in healthy people across ages. The study's findings and limits: Higher diversity and more naive CD4+ cells were features of long-lived donors, compared to aged donors.

Trimming took off 5 bases at V and 2 bases at J, with 9 bases between the two ends. Germline V gene sequence: CDR1 MNHEY, CDR2 SVGEGT. This CDR3 region has 13 residues. A minimum of 7 million PBMCs was isolated per sample. This clonotype has a handful of counts. Its antigen remains unknown. Combining a sample-barcoded 5' primer with a J-beta primer mix, a second PCR ran for 7 to 11 cycles. Template switching added a 12-random-nucleotide identifier to every cDNA molecule. Paired-end reads containing CDR3 totaled no fewer than 2.5 million for each sample. TCRdb redid the calling of the 5' RACE reads with MiXCR, one entry per CDR3 protein. This table has about a million distinct CDR3 sequences, around 48% appearing once.

The source of this sequence is a young man in good health. Material for sequencing was blood. The gene calls are TRBV6-2 or TRBV6-3 and TRBJ2-5; the D call may be TRBD1 or TRBD2 (5 bases each). The CDR3 loop is CASSRDEQETQYF. CDR3 DNA sequence: TGTGCCAGCAGTCGGGACGAACAAGAGACCCAGTACTTC.